Sequencing of this T cell receptor (beta chain) was carried out in a study of blood T cell dynamics during melanoma immunotherapy. About the research overall: Patients with metastatic melanoma got pembrolizumab or nivolumab-ipilimumab as first-line care.

The length of the CDR3 is 16 residues. CDR1 ENHRY and CDR2 SYGVKD come from the germline V gene. V was pared by 7 bases and J by 7 bases, with 25 bases between. This clone was picked up a small number of times. Sequencing was performed with immunoSEQ multiplex PCR; in TCRdb, only in-frame clones are kept and a portion is missing. The data show 25,000 to 35,000 clones, roughly 84% seen once. Noted time point: week 3, after first cycle of checkpoint inhibitor. Blood was drawn before treatment and at week 3 after checkpoint blockade. Apart from a couple of fast progressors, RECIST 1.1 response was judged 12 weeks post-infusion. No patient had earlier systemic cancer treatment, concurrent immunosuppressants, or another active cancer.

J is TRBJ1-2 and V is TRBV10-3; a weak D match, TRBD1 (5 bases). The sequence derives from a human donor with melanoma. This specimen was blood, taken from a patient treated with checkpoint blockade. CDR3 protein: CAIKGGGGRVVPGYTF. DNA for the CDR3: TGTGCCATCAAGGGAGGTGGTGGCAGGGTGGTTCCTGGCTACACCTTC.